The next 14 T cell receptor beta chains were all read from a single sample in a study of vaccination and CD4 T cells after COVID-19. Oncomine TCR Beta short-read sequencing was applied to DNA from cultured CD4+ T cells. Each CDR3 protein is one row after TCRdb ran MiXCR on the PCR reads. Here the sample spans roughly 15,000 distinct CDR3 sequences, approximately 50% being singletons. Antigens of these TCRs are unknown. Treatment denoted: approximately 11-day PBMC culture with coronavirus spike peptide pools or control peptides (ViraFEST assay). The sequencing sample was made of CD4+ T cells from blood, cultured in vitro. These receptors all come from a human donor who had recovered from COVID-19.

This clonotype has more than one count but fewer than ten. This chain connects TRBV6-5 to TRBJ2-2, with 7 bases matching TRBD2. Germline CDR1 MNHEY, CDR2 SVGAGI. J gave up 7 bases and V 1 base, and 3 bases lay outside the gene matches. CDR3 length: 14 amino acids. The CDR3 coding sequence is TGTGCCAGCAGTTACTGGCTAGCGGACGGGGAGCTGTTTTTT. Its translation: CASSYWLADGELFF.

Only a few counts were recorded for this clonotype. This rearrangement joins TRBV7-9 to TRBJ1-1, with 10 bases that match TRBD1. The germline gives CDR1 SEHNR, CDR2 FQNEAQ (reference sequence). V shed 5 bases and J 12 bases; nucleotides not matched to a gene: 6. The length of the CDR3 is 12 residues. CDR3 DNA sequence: TGTGCCAGCAGCAACCGGGACAGGGGATCTTTCTTT. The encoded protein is CASSNRDRGSFF.

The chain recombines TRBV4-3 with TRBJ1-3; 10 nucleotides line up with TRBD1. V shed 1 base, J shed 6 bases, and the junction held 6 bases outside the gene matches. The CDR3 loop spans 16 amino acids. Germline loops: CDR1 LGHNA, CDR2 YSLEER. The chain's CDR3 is CASSQVSGTGVNTIYF. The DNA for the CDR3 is TGCGCCAGCAGCCAAGTCTCAGGGACAGGGGTAAACACCATATATTTT.

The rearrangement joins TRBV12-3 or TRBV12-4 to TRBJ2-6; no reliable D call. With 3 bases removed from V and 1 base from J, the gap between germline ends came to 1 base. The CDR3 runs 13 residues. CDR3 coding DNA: TGTGCCAGCAGTTTGTCTGGGGCCAACGTCCTGACTTTC. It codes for CASSLSGANVLTF.

The DNA for the CDR3 is TGTGCCAGCCGACGGTTCACTGAAGCTTTCTTT. This sequence encodes CASRRFTEAFF. The chain couples TRBV6-1 to TRBJ1-1; no definite D call. Trimming removed 8 bases from V and 4 bases from J, with 8 bases in between. Per germline, CDR1 MNHNS and CDR2 SASEGT. The CDR3 totals 11 residues.

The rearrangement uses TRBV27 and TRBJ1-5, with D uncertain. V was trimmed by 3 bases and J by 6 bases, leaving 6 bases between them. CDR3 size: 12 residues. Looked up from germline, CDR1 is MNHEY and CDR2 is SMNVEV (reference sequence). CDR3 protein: CASSFWGQPQHF. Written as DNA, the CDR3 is TGTGCCAGCAGTTTCTGGGGTCAGCCCCAGCATTTT.

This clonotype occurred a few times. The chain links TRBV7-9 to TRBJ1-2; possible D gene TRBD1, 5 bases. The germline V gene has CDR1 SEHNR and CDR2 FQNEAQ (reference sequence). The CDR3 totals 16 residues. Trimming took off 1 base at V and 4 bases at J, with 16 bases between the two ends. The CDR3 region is CASSLDLWGLGYGYTF. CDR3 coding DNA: TGTGCCAGCAGCTTAGATTTGTGGGGCCTTGGCTATGGCTACACCTTC.

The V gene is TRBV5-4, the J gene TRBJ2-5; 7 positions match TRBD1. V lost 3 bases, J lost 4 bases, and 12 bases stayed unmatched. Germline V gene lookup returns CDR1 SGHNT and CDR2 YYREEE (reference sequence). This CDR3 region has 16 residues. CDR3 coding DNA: TGTGCCAGCAGCTGGGGACAGAGGGCGTCCTCAGAGACCCAGTACTTC. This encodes CASSWGQRASSETQYF.

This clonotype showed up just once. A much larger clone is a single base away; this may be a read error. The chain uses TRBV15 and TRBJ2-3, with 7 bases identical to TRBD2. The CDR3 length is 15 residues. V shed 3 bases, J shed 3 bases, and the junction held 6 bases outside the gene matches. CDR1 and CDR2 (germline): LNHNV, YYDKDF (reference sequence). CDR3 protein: CATSSSRESTDTQYF. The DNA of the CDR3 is TGTGCCACCAGCAGTTCGCGGGAGTCAACAGATACGCAGTATTTT.

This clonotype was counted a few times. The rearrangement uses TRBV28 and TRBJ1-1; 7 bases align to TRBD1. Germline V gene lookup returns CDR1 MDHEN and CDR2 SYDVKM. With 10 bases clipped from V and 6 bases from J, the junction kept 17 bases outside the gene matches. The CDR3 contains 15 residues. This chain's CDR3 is CATTLGRGRTPEAFF. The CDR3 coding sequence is TGTGCCACAACATTAGGGAGGGGGCGGACCCCTGAAGCTTTCTTT.

The CDR3 loop is CSASGGVNTEAFF. The CDR3 bases are TGCAGTGCTAGTGGGGGAGTAAACACTGAAGCTTTCTTT. This rearrangement joins TRBV20-1 to TRBJ1-1, with D maybe TRBD1 (5 bases). The CDR3 runs to 13 residues. V was pared by 3 bases and J by 2 bases, with 10 bases between. CDR1 is DFQATT and CDR2 is SNEGSKA in the germline V gene (reference sequence).

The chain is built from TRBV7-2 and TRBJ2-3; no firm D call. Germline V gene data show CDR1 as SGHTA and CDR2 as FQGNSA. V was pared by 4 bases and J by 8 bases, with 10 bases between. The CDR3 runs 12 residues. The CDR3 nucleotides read TGTGCCAGCAGCTCATGGGGTGGTACGCAGTATTTT. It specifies CASSSWGGTQYF.

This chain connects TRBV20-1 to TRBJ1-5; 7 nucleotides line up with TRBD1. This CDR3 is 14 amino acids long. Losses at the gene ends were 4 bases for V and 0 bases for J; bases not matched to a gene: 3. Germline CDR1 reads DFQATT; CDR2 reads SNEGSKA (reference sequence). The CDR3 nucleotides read TGCAGTGCTACAGGGGGTTATAGCAATCAGCCCCAGCATTTT. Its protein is CSATGGYSNQPQHF.

The CDR3 sequence: CASSFMGQGNEKLFF. The CDR3 bases are TGTGCCAGCAGCTTTATGGGACAGGGGAATGAAAAACTGTTTTTT. The chain uses TRBV7-9 and TRBJ1-4; 10 bases align to TRBD1. J gave up 5 bases and V 3 bases, and 3 bases lay outside the gene matches. The germline V gene has CDR1 SEHNR and CDR2 FQNEAQ (reference sequence). The CDR3 has 15 residues.